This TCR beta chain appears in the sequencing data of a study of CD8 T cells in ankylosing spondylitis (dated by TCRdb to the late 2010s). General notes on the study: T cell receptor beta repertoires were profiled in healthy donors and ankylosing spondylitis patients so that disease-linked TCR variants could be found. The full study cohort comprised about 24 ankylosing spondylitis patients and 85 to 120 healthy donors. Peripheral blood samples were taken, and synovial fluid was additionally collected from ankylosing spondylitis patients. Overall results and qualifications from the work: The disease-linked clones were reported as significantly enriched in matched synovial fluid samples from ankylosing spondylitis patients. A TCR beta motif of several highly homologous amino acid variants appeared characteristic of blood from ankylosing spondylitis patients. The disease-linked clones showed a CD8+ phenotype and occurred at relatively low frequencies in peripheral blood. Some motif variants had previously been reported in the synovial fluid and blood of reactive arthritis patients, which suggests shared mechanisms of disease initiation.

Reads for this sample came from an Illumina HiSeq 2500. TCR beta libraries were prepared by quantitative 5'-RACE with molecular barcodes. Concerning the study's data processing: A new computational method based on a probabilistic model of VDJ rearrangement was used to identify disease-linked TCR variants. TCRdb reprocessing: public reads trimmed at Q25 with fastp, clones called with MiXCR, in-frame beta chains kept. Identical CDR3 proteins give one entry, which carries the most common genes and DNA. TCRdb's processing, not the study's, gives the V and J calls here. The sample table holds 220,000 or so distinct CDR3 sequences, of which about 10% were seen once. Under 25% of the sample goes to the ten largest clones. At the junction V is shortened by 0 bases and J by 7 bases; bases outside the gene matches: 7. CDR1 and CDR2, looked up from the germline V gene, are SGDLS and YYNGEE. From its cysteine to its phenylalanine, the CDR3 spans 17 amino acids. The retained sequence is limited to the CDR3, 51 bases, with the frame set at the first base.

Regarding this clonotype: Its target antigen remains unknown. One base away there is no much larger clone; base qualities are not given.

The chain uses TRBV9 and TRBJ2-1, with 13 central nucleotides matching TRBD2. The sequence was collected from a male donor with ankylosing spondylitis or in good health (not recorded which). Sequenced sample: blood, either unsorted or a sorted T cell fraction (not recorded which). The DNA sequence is TGTGCCAGCAGCGTAGTAGGGGGGACTAGCGGGGAAAATGAGCAGTTCTTC. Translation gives CASSVVGGTSGENEQFF.